This paragraph covers one T cell receptor (beta chain) sequence. PCR involved 60 Vbeta and 13 Jbeta primers. Libraries were prepared by immunoSEQ multiplex PCR; TCRdb keeps only in-frame clonotypes and omits some of them. The data contain 120,000 to 150,000 clones, 64% of them singletons. This sample is drawn from a study of cytomegalovirus exposure and HLA in healthy donors. V shed 3 bases and J shed 0 bases, with 18 bases lying between them. The CDR3 extends over 18 amino acids. Sequenced: PBMCs. This receptor was taken from a woman in her 30s in good health and CMV-seropositive. The rearrangement links TRBV23-1 to TRBJ1-3; D is undetermined. TRBV23-1 is known as an ORF, though its function is uncertain. CDR3 bases: TGCGCCAGCAGTCAGAAGTGCGGGATTTTAAGCTCTGGAAACACCATATATTTT. It is translated as CASSQKCGILSSGNTIYF.